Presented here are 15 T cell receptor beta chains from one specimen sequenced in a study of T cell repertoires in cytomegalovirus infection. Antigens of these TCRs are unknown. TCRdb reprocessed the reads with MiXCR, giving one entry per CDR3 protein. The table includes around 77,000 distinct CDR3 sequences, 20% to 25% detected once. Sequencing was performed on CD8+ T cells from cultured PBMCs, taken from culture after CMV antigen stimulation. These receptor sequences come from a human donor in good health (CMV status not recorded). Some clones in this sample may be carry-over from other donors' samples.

This CDR3 reads CASTLGRVQNTEAFF. The DNA of the CDR3 is TGTGCCAGCACTCTAGGGAGGGTACAGAACACTGAAGCTTTCTTT. The chain couples TRBV6-8 to TRBJ1-1; D unclear. The CDR3 length is 15 residues. CDR1 and CDR2 from the germline V gene are MNHGY and SAAAGT. The V gene lost 7 bases and the J gene lost 1 base, with 16 bases spanning the gap.

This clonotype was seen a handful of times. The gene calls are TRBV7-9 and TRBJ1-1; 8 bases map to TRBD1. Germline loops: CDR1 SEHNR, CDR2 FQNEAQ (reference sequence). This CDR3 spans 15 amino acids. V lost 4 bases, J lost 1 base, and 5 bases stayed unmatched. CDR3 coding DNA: TGTGCCAGCAGCTACGGACAGGGAACGAACACTGAAGCTTTCTTT. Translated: CASSYGQGTNTEAFF.

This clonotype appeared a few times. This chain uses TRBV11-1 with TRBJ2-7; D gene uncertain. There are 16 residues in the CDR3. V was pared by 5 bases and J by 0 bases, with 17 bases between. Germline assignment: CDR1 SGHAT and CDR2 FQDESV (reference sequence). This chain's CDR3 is CASSPVLGRYSYEQYF. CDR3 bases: TGTGCCAGCAGCCCCGTTCTCGGACGCTACTCCTACGAGCAGTACTTC. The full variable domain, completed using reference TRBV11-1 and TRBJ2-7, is EAEVAQSPRYKITEKSQAVAFWCDPISGHATLYWYRQILGQGPELLVQFQDESVVDDSQLPKDRFSAERLKGVDSTLKIQPAELGDSAMYLCASSPVLGRYSYEQYFGPGTRLTVT.

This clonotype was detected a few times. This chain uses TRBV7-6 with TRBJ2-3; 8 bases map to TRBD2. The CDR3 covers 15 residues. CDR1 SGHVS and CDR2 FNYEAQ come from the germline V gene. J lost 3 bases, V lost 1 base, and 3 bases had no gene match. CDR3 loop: CASSLELAVTDTQYF. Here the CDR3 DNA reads TGTGCCAGCAGCTTAGAACTAGCGGTTACAGATACGCAGTATTTT. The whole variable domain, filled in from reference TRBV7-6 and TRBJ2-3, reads GAGVSQSPRYKVTKRGQDVALRCDPISGHVSLYWYRQALGQGPEFLTYFNYEAQQDKSGLPNDRFSAERPEGSISTLTIQRTEQRDSAMYRCASSLELAVTDTQYFGPGTRLTVL.

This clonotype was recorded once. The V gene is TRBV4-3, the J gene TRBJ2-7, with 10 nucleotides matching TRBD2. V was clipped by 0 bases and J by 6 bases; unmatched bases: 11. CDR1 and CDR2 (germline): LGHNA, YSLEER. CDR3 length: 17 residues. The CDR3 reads CASSQEHSGGMRGEQYF. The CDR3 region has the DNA TGCGCCAGCAGCCAAGAGCATAGCGGGGGGATGCGGGGCGAGCAGTACTTC.

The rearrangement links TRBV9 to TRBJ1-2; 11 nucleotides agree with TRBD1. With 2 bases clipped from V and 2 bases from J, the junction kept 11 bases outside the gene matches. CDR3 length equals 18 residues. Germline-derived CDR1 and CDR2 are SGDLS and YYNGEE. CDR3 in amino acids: CASSVPGTGGPVNYGYTF. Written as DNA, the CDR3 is TGTGCCAGCAGCGTTCCCGGGACAGGGGGTCCCGTAAACTATGGCTACACCTTC. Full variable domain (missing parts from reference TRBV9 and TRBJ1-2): DSGVTQTPKHLITATGQRVTLRCSPRSGDLSVYWYQQSLDQGLQFLIQYYNGEERAKGNILERFSAQQFPDLHSELNLSSLELGDSALYFCASSVPGTGGPVNYGYTFGSGTRLTVV.

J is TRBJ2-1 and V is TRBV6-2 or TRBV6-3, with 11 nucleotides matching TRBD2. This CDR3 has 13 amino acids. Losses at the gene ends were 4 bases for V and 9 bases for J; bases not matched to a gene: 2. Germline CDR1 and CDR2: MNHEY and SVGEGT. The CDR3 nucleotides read TGTGCCAGCAGTTCGACTAGCGGGGTTGAGCAGTTCTTC. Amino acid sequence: CASSSTSGVEQFF.

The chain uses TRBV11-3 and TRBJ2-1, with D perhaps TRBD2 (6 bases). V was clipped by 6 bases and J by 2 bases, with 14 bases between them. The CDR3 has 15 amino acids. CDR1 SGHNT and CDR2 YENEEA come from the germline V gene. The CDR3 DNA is TGTGCCAGCAGTGTAAGTGGAGGGCCCTACAATGAGCAGTTCTTC. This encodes CASSVSGGPYNEQFF. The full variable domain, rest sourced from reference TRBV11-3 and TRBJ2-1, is EAGVVQSPRYKIIEKKQPVAFWCNPISGHNTLYWYLQNLGQGPELLIRYENEEAVDDSQLPKDRFSAERLKGVDSTLKIQPAELGDSAVYLCASSVSGGPYNEQFFGPGTRLTVL.

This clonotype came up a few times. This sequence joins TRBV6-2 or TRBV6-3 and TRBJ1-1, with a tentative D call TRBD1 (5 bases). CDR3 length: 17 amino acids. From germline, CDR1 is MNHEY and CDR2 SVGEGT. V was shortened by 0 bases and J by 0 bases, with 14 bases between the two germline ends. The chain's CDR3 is CASSYSRRDAMNTEAFF. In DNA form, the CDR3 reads TGTGCCAGCAGTTACTCTCGACGGGACGCCATGAACACTGAAGCTTTCTTT.

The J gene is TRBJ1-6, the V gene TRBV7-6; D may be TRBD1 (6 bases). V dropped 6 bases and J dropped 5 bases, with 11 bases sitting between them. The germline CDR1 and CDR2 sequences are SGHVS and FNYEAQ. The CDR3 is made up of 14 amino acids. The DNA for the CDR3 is TGTGCCAGCAGAACAGGGATAGATAATTCACCCCTCCACTTT. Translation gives CASRTGIDNSPLHF.

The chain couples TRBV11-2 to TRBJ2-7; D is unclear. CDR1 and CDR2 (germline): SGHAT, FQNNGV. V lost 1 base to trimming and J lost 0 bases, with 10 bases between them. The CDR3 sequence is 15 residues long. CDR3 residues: CASSLGLSSSYEQYF. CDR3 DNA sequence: TGTGCCAGCAGCTTAGGCCTGAGCAGCTCCTACGAGCAGTACTTC.

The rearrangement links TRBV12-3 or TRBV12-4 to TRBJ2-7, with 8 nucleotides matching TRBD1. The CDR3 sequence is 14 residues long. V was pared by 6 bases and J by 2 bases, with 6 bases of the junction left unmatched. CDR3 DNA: TGTGCCAGCAGCGACAGGGGTTCTACCTACGAGCAGTACTTC. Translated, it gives CASSDRGSTYEQYF.

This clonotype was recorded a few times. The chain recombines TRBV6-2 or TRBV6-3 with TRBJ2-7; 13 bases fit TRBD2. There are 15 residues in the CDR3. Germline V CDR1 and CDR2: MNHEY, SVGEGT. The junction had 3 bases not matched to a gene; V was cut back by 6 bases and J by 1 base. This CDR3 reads CASRGTSGVSYEQYF. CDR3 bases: TGTGCCAGCAGAGGGACTAGCGGGGTATCCTACGAGCAGTACTTC.

The CDR3, as DNA: TGCGCCAGCAGCCAAGGACGACAGGTCATCAATGAGCAGTTCTTC. Protein product: CASSQGRQVINEQFF. The chain recombines TRBV4-3 with TRBJ2-1; maybe TRBD1 (6 bases). V gave up 1 base and J gave up 6 bases, with 13 bases separating them. The CDR3 sequence is 15 residues long. The germline gives CDR1 LGHNA, CDR2 YSLEER.

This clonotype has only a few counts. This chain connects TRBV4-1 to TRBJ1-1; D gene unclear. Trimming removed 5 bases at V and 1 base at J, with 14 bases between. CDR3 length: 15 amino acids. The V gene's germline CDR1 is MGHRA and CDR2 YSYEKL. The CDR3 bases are TGCGCCAGCAGCTCCCAACGGTTTCCGAACACTGAAGCTTTCTTT. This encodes CASSSQRFPNTEAFF.